The 8 T cell receptor beta chains below were found in one sample sequenced in a study of CD8 T cells in ankylosing spondylitis (dated by TCRdb to the late 2010s). The library was built by means of 5' RACE. The instrument given in TCRdb is Illumina HiSeq 2500. Using fastp trimming at Q25 and MiXCR clonotype assembly, TCRdb reanalyzed the public sequencing data and kept in-frame beta chains. Rows merge per CDR3 protein into single entries with the most common DNA and genes. The table for this sample lists approximately 180,000 distinct CDR3 sequences; 15% to 20% of them were counted only once. Roughly 4% of the sample goes to the ten largest clones. Sequenced input: blood, either unsorted or a sorted T cell fraction (not recorded which). The source of these receptors is a male donor aged 5 to 30 with ankylosing spondylitis or in good health (not recorded which). Donor details come from another sample of the same person, matched by shared clones.

This clonotype was observed at least ten times. The chain links TRBV5-1 to TRBJ2-1; 7 bases match TRBD1. With 0 bases clipped from V and 7 bases from J, the junction kept 4 bases outside the gene matches. This CDR3 has 14 amino acids. Germline values: CDR1 SGHRS, CDR2 YFSETQ. CDR3 loop: CASSLGQGMNEQFF. The CDR3 region has the DNA TGCGCCAGCAGCTTGGGACAGGGTATGAATGAGCAGTTCTTC.

This clonotype was observed many times. This sequence joins TRBV4-1 and TRBJ2-2; D gene uncertain. The length of the CDR3 is 13 residues. The V gene lost 6 bases and the J gene lost 1 base, with 6 bases spanning the gap. Germline values: CDR1 MGHRA, CDR2 YSYEKL. CDR3 in DNA: TGCGCCAGCAGGAAAAGGAACACCGGGGAGCTGTTTTTT. Translation: CASRKRNTGELFF.

V usage is TRBV7-7 and J usage is TRBJ2-1; D unresolved. The ends were cut back, 1 base at V and 6 bases at J, with 7 bases in the middle. Germline V CDR1 and CDR2: SSHAT, FNYEAQ (reference sequence). The CDR3 totals 13 residues. As DNA, the CDR3 is TGTGCCAGCAGCTTAGGGGCCGCCAATGAGCAGTTCTTC. As protein: CASSLGAANEQFF.

The J gene is TRBJ2-2, the V gene TRBV5-8; 7 nucleotides match TRBD1. After removal of 4 bases from V and 7 bases from J, the junction contained 7 bases not matched to a gene. This CDR3 has 14 residues. Germline V lookup: CDR1 SGHTS, CDR2 YDEGEE. This chain's CDR3 is CASSLTGLVGELFF. As DNA, the CDR3 is TGTGCCAGCAGCCTGACAGGGCTAGTCGGGGAGCTGTTTTTT. Combining the CDR3 with reference TRBV5-8 and TRBJ2-2 gives the whole variable domain EAGVTQSPTHLIKTRGQQATLRCSPISGHTSVYWYQQALGLGLQFLLWYDEGEERNRGNFPPRFSGRQFPNYSSELNVNALELEDSALYLCASSLTGLVGELFFGEGSRLTVL.

This clonotype was counted at least ten times. The rearrangement joins TRBV5-5 to TRBJ2-6; D gene ambiguous. CDR1 SGHKS and CDR2 YYEKEE come from the germline V gene (reference sequence). The CDR3 has 15 residues. V lost 2 bases to trimming and J lost 0 bases, with 6 bases between them. Written as DNA, the CDR3 is TGTGCCAGCAGCTTCAAGAGCTCTGGGGCCAACGTCCTGACTTTC. Its protein is CASSFKSSGANVLTF.

V usage is TRBV6-6 and J usage is TRBJ2-7; TRBD2 matches at 9 bases. The germline gives CDR1 MNHNY, CDR2 SVGAGI (reference sequence). The CDR3 is made up of 15 amino acids. Trimming took 0 bases from V and 4 from J; bases not matched to a gene: 4. CDR3 nucleotides: TGTGCCAGCAGTTACTCTAGCGGGAGTATGTACGAGCAGTACGTC. Translating gives CASSYSSGSMYEQYV.

Many counts were recorded for this clonotype. The gene calls are TRBV29-1 and TRBJ2-7; D might be TRBD1 or TRBD2, each matching 6 bases. From germline, CDR1 is SQVTM and CDR2 ANQGSEA. Trimming shortened V by 3 bases and J by 4 bases, and 25 bases separated the two germline ends. The CDR3 spans 17 residues. This CDR3 reads CSVDVKRTRRGDYEQYF. CDR3 coding DNA: TGCAGCGTTGACGTCAAAAGGACCCGAAGGGGGGATTACGAGCAGTACTTC.

This clonotype occurred many times. The J gene is TRBJ2-1, the V gene TRBV19, with 8 bases matching TRBD2. CDR1 is LNHDA, CDR2 SQIVND, per germline (reference sequence). V was pared by 9 bases and J by 9 bases, with 16 bases of the junction left unmatched. CDR3 length: 15 amino acids. The CDR3 sequence: CASHYREGGHGEQFF. DNA for the CDR3: TGTGCCAGCCACTACCGGGAGGGAGGGCACGGTGAGCAGTTCTTC.